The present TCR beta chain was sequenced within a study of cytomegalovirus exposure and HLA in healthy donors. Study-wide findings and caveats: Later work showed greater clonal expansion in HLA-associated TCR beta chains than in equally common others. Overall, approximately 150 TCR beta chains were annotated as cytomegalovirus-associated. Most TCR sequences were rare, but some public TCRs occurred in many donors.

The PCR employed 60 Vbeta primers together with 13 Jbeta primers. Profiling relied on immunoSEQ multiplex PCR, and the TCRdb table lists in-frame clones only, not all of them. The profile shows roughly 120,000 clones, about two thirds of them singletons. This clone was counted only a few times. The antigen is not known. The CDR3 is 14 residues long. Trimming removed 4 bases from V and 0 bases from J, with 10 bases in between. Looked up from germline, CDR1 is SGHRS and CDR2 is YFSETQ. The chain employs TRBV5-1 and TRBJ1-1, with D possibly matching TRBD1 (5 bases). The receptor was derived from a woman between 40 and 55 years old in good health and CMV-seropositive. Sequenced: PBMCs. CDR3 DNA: TGCGCCAGCAGCCCAGGGTCACTGAACACTGAAGCTTTCTTT. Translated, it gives CASSPGSLNTEAFF.